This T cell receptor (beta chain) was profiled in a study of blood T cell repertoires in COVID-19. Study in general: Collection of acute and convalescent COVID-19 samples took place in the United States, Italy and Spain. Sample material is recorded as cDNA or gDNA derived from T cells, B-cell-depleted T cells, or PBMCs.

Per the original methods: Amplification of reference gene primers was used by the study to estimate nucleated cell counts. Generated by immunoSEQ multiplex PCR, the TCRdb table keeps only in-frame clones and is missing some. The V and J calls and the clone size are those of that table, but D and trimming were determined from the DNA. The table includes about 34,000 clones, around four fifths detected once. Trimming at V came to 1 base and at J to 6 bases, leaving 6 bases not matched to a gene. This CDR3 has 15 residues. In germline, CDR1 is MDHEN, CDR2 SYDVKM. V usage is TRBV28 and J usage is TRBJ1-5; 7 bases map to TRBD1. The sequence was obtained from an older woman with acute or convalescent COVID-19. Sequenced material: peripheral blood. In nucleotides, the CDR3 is TGTGCCAGCAGTTTATCACGAGGGGGCGGTCAGCCCCAGCATTTT. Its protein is CASSLSRGGGQPQHF. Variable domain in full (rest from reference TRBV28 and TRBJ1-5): DVKVTQSSRYLVKRTGEKVFLECVQDMDHENMFWYRQDPGLGLRLIYFSYDVKMKEKGDIPEGYSVSREKKERFSLILESASTNQTSMYLCASSLSRGGGQPQHFGDGTRLSIL.